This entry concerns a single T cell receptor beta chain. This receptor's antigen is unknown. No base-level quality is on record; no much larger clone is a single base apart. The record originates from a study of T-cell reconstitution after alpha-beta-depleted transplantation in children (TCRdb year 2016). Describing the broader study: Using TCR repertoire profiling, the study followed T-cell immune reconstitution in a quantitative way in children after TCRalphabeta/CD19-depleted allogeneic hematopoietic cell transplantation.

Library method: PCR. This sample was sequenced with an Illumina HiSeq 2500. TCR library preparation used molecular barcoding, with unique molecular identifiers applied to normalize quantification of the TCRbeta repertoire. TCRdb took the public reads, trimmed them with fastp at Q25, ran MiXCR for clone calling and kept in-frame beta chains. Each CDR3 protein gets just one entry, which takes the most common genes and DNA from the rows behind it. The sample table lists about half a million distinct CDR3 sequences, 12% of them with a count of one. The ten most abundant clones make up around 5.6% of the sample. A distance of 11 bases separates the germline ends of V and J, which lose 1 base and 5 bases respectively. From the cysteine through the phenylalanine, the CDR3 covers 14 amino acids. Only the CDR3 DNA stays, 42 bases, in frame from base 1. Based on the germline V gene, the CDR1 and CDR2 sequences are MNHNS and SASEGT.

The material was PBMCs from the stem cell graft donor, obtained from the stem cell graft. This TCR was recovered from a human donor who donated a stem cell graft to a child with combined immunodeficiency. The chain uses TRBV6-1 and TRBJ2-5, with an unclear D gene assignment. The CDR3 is CASSEGRYMETQYF. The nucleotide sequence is TGTGCCAGCAGTGAAGGACGTTATATGGAGACCCAGTACTTC.